A selection of T cell receptor beta chains follows, all from one sample in a study of T cell responses to AZD1222 COVID-19 vaccine. Generated by immunoSEQ multiplex PCR, the TCRdb table keeps only in-frame clones and is missing some. The sample lists roughly 160,000 clones; approximately 90% were seen once. This material consisted of peripheral blood, taken 28 days after the second AZD1222 dose. The receptors were gathered from an adult who received the AZD1222 COVID-19 vaccine. Both conserved end residues are part of each CDR3. The order of the fields is J gene, V gene, D gene, clone size, CDR3 DNA, CDR3 protein. A D gene is named only where the DNA matches it firmly. Size values are once, few and many counts, or a class for expanded clones, and some rows have none.

J: TRBJ1-1
V: TRBV7-8
D: NA
size: NA
DNA: TGTGCCAGCAGCTTAGACCGCATGAACACTGAAGCTTTCTTT
CDR3: CASSLDRMNTEAFF

J: TRBJ1-2
V: TRBV3-1/TRBV3-2
D: NA
size: NA
DNA: TGTGCCAGCAGCCAAGCAGCAGGGGTGGGCGGCTACACCTTC
CDR3: CASSQAAGVGGYTF

J: TRBJ2-7
V: TRBV11-2
D: TRBD2
size: NA
DNA: TGTGCCAGCAGCTTAGCTAGCGGGGGGGCCGTCCACGAGCAGTACTTC
CDR3: CASSLASGGAVHEQYF

J: TRBJ2-7
V: TRBV7-2
D: NA
size: NA
DNA: TGTGCCAGCAGCTTAGTGGGGGCTGTCTCCTACGAGCAGTACTTC
CDR3: CASSLVGAVSYEQYF

J: TRBJ1-3
V: TRBV3-1/TRBV3-2
D: NA
size: once
DNA: TGTGCCAGCAGCGGATTGAGGGGGGATTCCTCGACCTCTGGAAACACCATATATTTT
CDR3: CASSGLRGDSSTSGNTIYF

J: TRBJ1-3
V: TRBV12-5
D: NA
size: NA
DNA: TGTGCTAGTGATGAAGACATTCACGGAAACACCATATATTTT
CDR3: CASDEDIHGNTIYF

J: TRBJ2-3
V: TRBV2
D: NA
size: NA
DNA: TGTGCCAGCAGTGGAGCCGGCAGACGGGGACGAGATACGCAGTATTTT
CDR3: CASSGAGRRGRDTQYF

J: TRBJ1-3
V: TRBV18
D: TRBD1
size: NA
DNA: TGTGCCAGCTCACCACTTGGTGGACAGGGCTTAAACTCTGGAAACACCATATATTTT
CDR3: CASSPLGGQGLNSGNTIYF

J: TRBJ1-1
V: TRBV5-1
D: TRBD1
size: NA
DNA: TGCGCCAGCAGCCTGTACTCACAGGGGGATGAAGCTTTCTTT
CDR3: CASSLYSQGDEAFF

J: TRBJ1-4
V: TRBV5-4
D: TRBD1
size: NA
DNA: TGTGCCAGCAGCTCTGGACAGGGAGTTGCAACTAATGAAAAACTGTTTTTT
CDR3: CASSSGQGVATNEKLFF

J: TRBJ1-1
V: TRBV4-3
D: NA
size: NA
DNA: TGCGCCAGCAGCCAAAAACAGGGTGTGAACACTGAAGCTTTCTTT
CDR3: CASSQKQGVNTEAFF

J: TRBJ2-7
V: TRBV29-1
D: TRBD1
size: NA
DNA: TGCAGCGTTGAAGTGCGGGACAGGGCACGGGGGGAGCAGTACTTC
CDR3: CSVEVRDRARGEQYF

J: TRBJ2-1
V: TRBV11-2
D: NA
size: NA
DNA: TGTGCCAGCAGCTTGCGGGCCGGGAATGAGCAGTTCTTC
CDR3: CASSLRAGNEQFF

J: TRBJ1-6
V: TRBV6-6
D: TRBD1
size: NA
DNA: TGTGCCAGCAGGGACAGGGGAGGTTCACCCCTCCACTTT
CDR3: CASRDRGGSPLHF

J: TRBJ2-2
V: TRBV6-5
D: TRBD1
size: NA
DNA: TGTGCCAGCAGTAAGGACAGGGGGAACACCGGGGAGCTGTTTTTT
CDR3: CASSKDRGNTGELFF

J: TRBJ1-1
V: TRBV12-3/TRBV12-4
D: NA
size: once
DNA: TGTGCCAGCAGTTTGTCGGGGGACACTGAAGCTTTCTTT
CDR3: CASSLSGDTEAFF

J: TRBJ1-6
V: TRBV6-5
D: NA
size: NA
DNA: TGTGCCAGCAGGGCGGGTGATTCACCCCTCCACTTT
CDR3: CASRAGDSPLHF

J: TRBJ2-1
V: TRBV27
D: NA
size: NA
DNA: TGTGCCAGCAGTTTGGGGCTCCACAATGAGCAGTTCTTC
CDR3: CASSLGLHNEQFF